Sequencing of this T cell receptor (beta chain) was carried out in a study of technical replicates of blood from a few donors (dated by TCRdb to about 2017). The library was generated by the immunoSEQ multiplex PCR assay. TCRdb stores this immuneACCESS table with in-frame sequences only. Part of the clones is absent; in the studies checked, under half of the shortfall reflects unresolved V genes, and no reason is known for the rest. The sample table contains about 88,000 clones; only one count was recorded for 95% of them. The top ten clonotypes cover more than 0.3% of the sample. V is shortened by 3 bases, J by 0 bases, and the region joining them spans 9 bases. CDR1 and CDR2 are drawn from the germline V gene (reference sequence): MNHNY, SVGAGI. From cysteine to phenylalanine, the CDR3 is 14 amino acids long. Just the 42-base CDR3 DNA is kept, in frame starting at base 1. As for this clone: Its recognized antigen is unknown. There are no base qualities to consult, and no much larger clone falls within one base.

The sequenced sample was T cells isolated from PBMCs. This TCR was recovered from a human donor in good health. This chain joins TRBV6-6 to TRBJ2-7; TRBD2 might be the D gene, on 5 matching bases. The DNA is TGTGCCAGCAGTTATCTAGCTGACTCCTACGAGCAGTACTTC. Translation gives CASSYLADSYEQYF.